This TCR beta chain was recorded in a study of glioma-infiltrating T cells after dendritic cell vaccination. Study in general: Between about 2002 and 2012, patients got autologous tumor lysate-pulsed dendritic cell vaccines. Monocyte-derived dendritic cells, cultured 6 to 7 days with IL-4 and GM-CSF, were pulsed with autologous tumor lysate. General study points: Higher pretreatment TIL content predicted longer progression-free time and survival.

V lost 5 bases to trimming and J lost 5 bases, with 13 bases between them. CDR1 is SGHVS, CDR2 FNYEAQ, per germline. CDR3 size: 14 residues. Profiled with immunoSEQ multiplex PCR; TCRdb holds only in-frame clones, not every one. The profile shows tens of thousands of clones, around 80% of them singletons. As for this clone: The antigen remains unidentified.

This specimen consisted of blood, obtained before dendritic cell vaccination. The sequence came from a human donor with glioblastoma. The J gene is TRBJ2-1, the V gene TRBV7-6; weak D call: TRBD2 (5 bases). Here the CDR3 reads CASSPSSGDNEQFF. In DNA form, the CDR3 reads TGTGCCAGCAGCCCTTCCTCCGGGGACAATGAGCAGTTCTTC.